This T cell receptor (beta chain) was found in a study of molecular identifiers for immune sequencing clone quantification. Broader study findings: A shared barcode on identical TCR molecules could lead to underestimated sizes for highly expanded clones. In naive cells, under 1% of molecules belonged to clones above 20 RNA copies, against over 97% in effector cells.

Germline CDR1 and CDR2: SEHNR and FQNEAQ (reference sequence). CDR3 size: 14 residues. Trimming stripped 5 bases from V and 3 bases from J, with 10 bases between. As regards this clonotype: No antigen is known for it.

Libraries from naive CD8 cells were generated from approximately 20,000 to 1,000,000 sorted cells (with 10%, 30% or 50% RNA). When naive CD8 T cells were sorted, they were gated as CD8+CD4-CCR7+CD45RA+. TCRdb re-derived calls from the PCR reads in MiXCR, one entry per CDR3 protein. Counted here are roughly 630,000 distinct CDR3 sequences, about 25% occurring once; the ten biggest clones make up approximately 0.75%. The chain has TRBV7-9 and TRBJ2-2; tentative D call: TRBD2 (5 bases). This TCR was sampled from a human donor in good health. Some libraries in this study had Jurkat cell RNA spiked in. Sequencing was done on a sample of naive CD8+ T cells from blood, with Jurkat cell RNA spiked in. As for subset: FACS-sorted CD8+CD4-CCR7+CD45RA+ naive T cells. The CDR3 DNA is TGTGCCAGCAGCGCGACTACCTACACCGGGGAGCTGTTTTTT. Translating it yields CASSATTYTGELFF.